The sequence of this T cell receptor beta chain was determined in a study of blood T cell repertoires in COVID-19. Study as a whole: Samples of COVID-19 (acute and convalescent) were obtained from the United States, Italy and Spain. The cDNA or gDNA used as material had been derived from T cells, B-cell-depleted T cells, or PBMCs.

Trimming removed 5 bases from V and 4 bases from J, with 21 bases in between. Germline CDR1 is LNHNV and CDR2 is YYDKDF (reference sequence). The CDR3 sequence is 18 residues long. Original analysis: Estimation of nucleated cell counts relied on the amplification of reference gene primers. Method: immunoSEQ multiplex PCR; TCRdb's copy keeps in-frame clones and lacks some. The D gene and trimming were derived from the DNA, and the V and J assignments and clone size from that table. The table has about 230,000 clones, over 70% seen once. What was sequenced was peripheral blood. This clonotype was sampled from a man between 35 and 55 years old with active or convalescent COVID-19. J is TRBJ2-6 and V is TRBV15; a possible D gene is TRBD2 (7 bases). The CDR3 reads CATSFPARGARGANVLTF. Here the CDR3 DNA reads TGTGCCACCAGCTTCCCAGCTCGGGGGGCGCGAGGGGCCAACGTCCTGACTTTC.